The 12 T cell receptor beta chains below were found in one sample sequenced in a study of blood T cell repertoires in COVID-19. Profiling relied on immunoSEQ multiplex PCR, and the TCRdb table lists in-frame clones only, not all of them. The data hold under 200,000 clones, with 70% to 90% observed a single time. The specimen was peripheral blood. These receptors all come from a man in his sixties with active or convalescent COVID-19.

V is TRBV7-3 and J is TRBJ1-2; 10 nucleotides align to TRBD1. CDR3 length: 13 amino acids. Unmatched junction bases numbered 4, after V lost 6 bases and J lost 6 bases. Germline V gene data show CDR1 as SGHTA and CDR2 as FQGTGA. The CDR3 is CASRPGQGHGYTF. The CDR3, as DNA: TGTGCCAGCAGACCGGGACAGGGGCATGGCTACACCTTC.

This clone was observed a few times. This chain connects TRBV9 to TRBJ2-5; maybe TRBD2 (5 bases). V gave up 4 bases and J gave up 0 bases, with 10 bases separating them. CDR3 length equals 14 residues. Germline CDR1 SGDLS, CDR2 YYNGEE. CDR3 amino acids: CASSSGMYQETQYF. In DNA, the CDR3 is TGTGCCAGCAGCTCGGGGATGTACCAAGAGACCCAGTACTTC.

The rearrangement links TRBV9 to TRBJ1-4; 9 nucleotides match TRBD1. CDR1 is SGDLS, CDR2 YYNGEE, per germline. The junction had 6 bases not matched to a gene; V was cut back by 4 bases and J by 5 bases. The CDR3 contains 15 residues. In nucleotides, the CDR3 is TGTGCCAGCAGCCAGGACAGGGGACAAAATGAAAAACTGTTTTTT. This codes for CASSQDRGQNEKLFF.

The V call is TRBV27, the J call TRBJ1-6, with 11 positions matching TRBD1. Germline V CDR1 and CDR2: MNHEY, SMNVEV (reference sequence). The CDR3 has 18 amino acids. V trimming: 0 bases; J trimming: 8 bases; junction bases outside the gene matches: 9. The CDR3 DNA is TGTGCCAGCAGTTTATCCCCATGGACAGGGGGCAGGCATTCACCCCTCCACTTT. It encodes CASSLSPWTGGRHSPLHF.

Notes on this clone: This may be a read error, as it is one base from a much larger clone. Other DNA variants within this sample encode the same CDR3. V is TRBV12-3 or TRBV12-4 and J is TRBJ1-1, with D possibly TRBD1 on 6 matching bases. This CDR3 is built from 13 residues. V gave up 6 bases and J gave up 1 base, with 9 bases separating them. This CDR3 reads CASSLQGNTEAFF. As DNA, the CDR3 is TGTGCCAGCAGCCTACAGGGGAACACTGAAGCTTTCTTT.

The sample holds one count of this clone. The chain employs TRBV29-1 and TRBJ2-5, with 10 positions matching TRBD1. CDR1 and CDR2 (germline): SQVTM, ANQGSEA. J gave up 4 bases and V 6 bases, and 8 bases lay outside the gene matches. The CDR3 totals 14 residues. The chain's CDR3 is CSVAKTGGAETQYF. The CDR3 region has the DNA TGCAGCGTAGCGAAGACAGGGGGCGCAGAGACCCAGTACTTC.

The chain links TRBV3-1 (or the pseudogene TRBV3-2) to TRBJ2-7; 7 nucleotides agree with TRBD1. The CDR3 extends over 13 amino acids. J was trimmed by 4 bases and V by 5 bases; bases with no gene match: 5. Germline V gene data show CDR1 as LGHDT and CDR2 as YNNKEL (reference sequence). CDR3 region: CASSLQGWYEQYF. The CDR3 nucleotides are TGTGCCAGCAGCTTACAGGGGTGGTACGAGCAGTACTTC.

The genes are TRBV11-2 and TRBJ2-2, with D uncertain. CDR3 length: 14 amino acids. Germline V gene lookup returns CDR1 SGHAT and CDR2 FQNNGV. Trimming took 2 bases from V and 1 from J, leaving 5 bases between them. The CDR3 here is CASSLLGNTGELFF. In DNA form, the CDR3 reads TGTGCCAGCAGCTTACTAGGGAACACCGGGGAGCTGTTTTTT.

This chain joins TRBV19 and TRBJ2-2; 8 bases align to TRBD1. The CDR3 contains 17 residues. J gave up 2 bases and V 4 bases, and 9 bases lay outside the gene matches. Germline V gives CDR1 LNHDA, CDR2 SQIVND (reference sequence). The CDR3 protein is CASSTSGTGSNTGELFF. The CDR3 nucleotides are TGTGCCAGTAGTACGTCCGGGACAGGATCCAACACCGGGGAGCTGTTTTTT.

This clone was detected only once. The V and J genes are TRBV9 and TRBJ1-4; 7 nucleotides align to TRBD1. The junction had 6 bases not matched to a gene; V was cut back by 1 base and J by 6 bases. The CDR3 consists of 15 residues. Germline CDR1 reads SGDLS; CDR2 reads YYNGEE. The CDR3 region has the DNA TGTGCCAGCAGCGTATTAATAGGGACAGATGAAAAACTGTTTTTT. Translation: CASSVLIGTDEKLFF. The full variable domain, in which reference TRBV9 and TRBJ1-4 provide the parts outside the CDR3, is DSGVTQTPKHLITATGQRVTLRCSPRSGDLSVYWYQQSLDQGLQFLIQYYNGEERAKGNILERFSAQQFPDLHSELNLSSLELGDSALYFCASSVLIGTDEKLFFGSGTQLSVL.

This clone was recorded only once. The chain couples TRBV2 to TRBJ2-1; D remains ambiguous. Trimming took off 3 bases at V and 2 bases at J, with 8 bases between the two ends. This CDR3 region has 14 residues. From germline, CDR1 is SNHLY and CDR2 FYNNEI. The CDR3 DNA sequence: TGTGCCAGCAGTGACAGAATCACCTACAATGAGCAGTTCTTC. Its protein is CASSDRITYNEQFF.

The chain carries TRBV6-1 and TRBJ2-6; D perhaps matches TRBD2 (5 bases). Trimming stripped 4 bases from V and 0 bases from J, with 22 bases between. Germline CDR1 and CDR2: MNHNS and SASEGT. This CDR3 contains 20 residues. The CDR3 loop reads CASSARTPRQTSSGANVLTF. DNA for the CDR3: TGTGCCAGCAGTGCCCGGACTCCGCGACAAACGAGCTCTGGGGCCAACGTCCTGACTTTC.